These 2 T cell receptor beta chains originate from one sample sequenced in a study of STAT5B mutations in CD4+ large granular lymphocyte leukemia. Clones were read by immunoSEQ multiplex PCR, and TCRdb kept only the in-frame ones, dropping some. The table shows around 50,000 clones, with 80% to 85% occurring only once. The sample consisted of CD4+ T cells from blood buffy coats. These receptors all come from a human donor in good health.

V gene TRBV30 combines with J gene TRBJ1-2; unclear D gene. CDR3 size: 14 residues. V lost 5 bases and J 1 base, leaving 14 bases between the germline ends. Germline V gives CDR1 GTSNPN, CDR2 SVGIG (reference sequence). The CDR3 DNA sequence: TGTGCCTGGCAGAAAGGGCCCTTTAACTATGGCTACACCTTC. Protein product: CAWQKGPFNYGYTF.

The chain couples TRBV7-3 to TRBJ2-2; 9 nucleotides agree with TRBD2. The V gene end was trimmed by 3 bases and the J gene end by 4 bases; junction bases not matched to a gene: 9. CDR1 and CDR2 from the germline V gene are SGHTA and FQGTGA. This CDR3 spans 17 amino acids. CDR3 DNA: TGTGCCAGCAGCTTGGTGGCGGGGGGGCGGAGCACCGGGGAGCTGTTTTTT. It specifies CASSLVAGGRSTGELFF.